The rows below give T cell receptor beta chains drawn from one sample of a study of control samples from healthy donors and cancer patients. Assay: immunoSEQ multiplex PCR; the TCRdb copy retains only in-frame clones and omits some. The sample contains about 34,000 clones, over 85% of which appear only once. Sequencing input: PBMCs. Receptors originate from a man aged 40-49 years with colorectal cancer. The CDR3 runs from the conserved cysteine through the conserved F or W. A D gene is named only where the DNA matches it firmly. Expanded clones get a size class; other rows say once, few or many, or leave the size out.

TRBJ1-1 NA 14 TRBV6-2/TRBV6-3 TRBD1 TGTGCCAGCAGTTACGACAGGGGAAACACTGAAGCTTTCTTT CASSYDRGNTEAFF
TRBJ2-7 NA 19 TRBV4-1 TRBD2 TGCGCCAGCAGCCAAGATCCAGCGGGGGGGCGAAGGGCCTCCTACGAGCAGTACTTC CASSQDPAGGRRASYEQYF
TRBJ2-7 NA 14 TRBV18 TRBD2 TGTGCCAGCTCACCCCCCAGCGGGGGGCTGGAGCAGTACTTC CASSPPSGGLEQYF
TRBJ1-6 NA 16 TRBV21-1 NA TGTGCCAGCAGCACTTCCTGGGTCCCCGGCAATTCACCCCTCCACTTT CASSTSWVPGNSPLHF
TRBJ2-1 NA 14 TRBV27 NA TGTGCCGTTAACTTTTTGGGGGTCCGCAATGAGCAGTTCTTC CAVNFLGVRNEQFF
TRBJ2-7 NA 13 TRBV19 NA TGTGCCAGTAGTATGGACAGTACCTACGAGCAGTACTTC CASSMDSTYEQYF
TRBJ1-5 NA 15 TRBV6-1 NA TGTGCCAGCAGTGAAGGAGGGGGAGTCAATCAGCCCCAGCATTTT CASSEGGGVNQPQHF
TRBJ2-7 NA 13 TRBV5-1 NA TGCGCCAGCAGCTTATCGACGGCCCTCGGGCAGTACTTC CASSLSTALGQYF
TRBJ2-1 NA 14 TRBV9 TRBD2 TGTGCCAGCAGCGTACGTCTAGCGGGGGGCGAGCAGTTCTTC CASSVRLAGGEQFF
TRBJ1-3 NA 11 TRBV7-2 NA TGTGCCAGCAGCAACGGTTACACCATATATTTT CASSNGYTIYF
TRBJ2-3 NA 13 TRBV9 NA TGTGCCAGCAGCGGCCGTAGGGAAAATACGCAGTATTTT CASSGRRENTQYF
TRBJ1-4 NA 14 TRBV7-9 NA TGTGCCAGCAGCACTGACCCCGGGAATGAAAAACTGTTTTTT CASSTDPGNEKLFF
TRBJ1-2 NA 14 TRBV15 NA TGTGCCACCAGCCCCGAGGGTGGGAACTATGGCTACACCTTC CATSPEGGNYGYTF
TRBJ2-5 NA 15 TRBV4-2 NA TGTGCCAGCAGCCAAGACCCCTCGCGCCAGGAGACCCAGTACTTC CASSQDPSRQETQYF
TRBJ2-1 NA 15 TRBV5-1 NA TGCGCCACCCACGAGGCTCCCGACAATTACAATGAGCAGTTCTTC CATHEAPDNYNEQFF
TRBJ1-2 NA 15 TRBV5-4 NA TGTGCCAGCAGCGGGGACTCACGGTCTGCTAATGGCTACACCTTC CASSGDSRSANGYTF
TRBJ1-5 NA 15 TRBV7-9 NA TGTGCCAGCAGCTTAACGGGGGCTAGCAATCAGCCCCAGCATTTT CASSLTGASNQPQHF
TRBJ1-6 NA 16 TRBV27 TRBD1 TGTGCCAGCAACTCCCGGGACAGAACTTATAATTCACCCCTCCACTTT CASNSRDRTYNSPLHF
TRBJ1-1 NA 15 TRBV2 NA TGTGCCAGCATTAACAATTACCCGGGCGACACTGAAGCTTTCTTT CASINNYPGDTEAFF
TRBJ2-3 once 18 TRBV5-8 TRBD2 TGTGCCAGCAGCCTTCGGGGACTAGCGGGGACTAGCACAGATACGCAGTATTTT CASSLRGLAGTSTDTQYF
TRBJ1-5 NA 11 TRBV2 NA TGTGCCAGCGGAATGGGTCAGCCCCAGCATTTT CASGMGQPQHF
TRBJ1-2 NA 13 TRBV3-1/TRBV3-2 TRBD1 TGTGCCAGCAGCAAACAGGGGGCTCATGGCTACACCTTC CASSKQGAHGYTF
TRBJ1-5 NA 14 TRBV27 NA TGTGCCAGCAGTTTAAGGTATAGCAATCAGCCCCAGCATTTT CASSLRYSNQPQHF
TRBJ1-1 NA 13 TRBV9 NA TGTGCCAGCAGCGTAGCTGCAGCTTCTGAAGCTTTCTTT CASSVAAASEAFF
TRBJ2-1 NA 17 TRBV19 TRBD2 TGTGCCAGTAGCAGAAATCAACTAGCGGGGGTCGGGGATGAGCAGTTCTTC CASSRNQLAGVGDEQFF
TRBJ2-7 NA 14 TRBV14 NA TGTGCCAGCAGCCAACAGACAGGAAACTACGAGCAGTACTTC CASSQQTGNYEQYF
TRBJ1-3 once 16 TRBV5-1 NA TGCGCCAGCAGCCCGGGGACGGAGATCTTTGGAAACACCATATATTTT CASSPGTEIFGNTIYF
TRBJ1-1 NA 14 TRBV25-1 TRBD1 TGTGCCAGCAGTGTTACAGGGGCTTGGACTGAAGCTTTCTTT CASSVTGAWTEAFF
TRBJ2-5 NA 13 TRBV3-1/TRBV3-2 NA TGTGCCAGCAGCCAAGCAGGGGTTGAGACCCAGTACTTC CASSQAGVETQYF
TRBJ2-1 NA 14 TRBV25-1 TRBD2 TGTGCCAGCAGTGCGTCTAGCGGGTACAATGAGCAGTTCTTC CASSASSGYNEQFF
TRBJ2-7 NA 16 TRBV5-4 NA TGTGCCAGCAGCTTGCCCCTGGGGGGGGCCGGCGACGAGCAGTACTTC CASSLPLGGAGDEQYF
TRBJ1-2 NA 15 TRBV25-1 TRBD1 TGTGCCAGCAGTGAAGGGGTGACAGGGGTTGGTGGCTACACCTTC CASSEGVTGVGGYTF
TRBJ1-6 NA 13 TRBV3-1/TRBV3-2 NA TGTGCCAGCAGCCAACGTAAAGGATCACCCCTCCACTTT CASSQRKGSPLHF
TRBJ2-7 NA 13 TRBV7-2 NA TGTGCCAGCAGCGTAGCTGCGGGGTACGAGCAGTACTTC CASSVAAGYEQYF
TRBJ2-7 NA 15 TRBV9 TRBD1 TGTGCCAGCAGCGTAGGTGGGACAGCATCCTACGAGCAGTACTTC CASSVGGTASYEQYF
TRBJ2-4 NA 19 TRBV19 NA TGTGCCAGTAGTATAATTCCGCGCTTGGGGGAATGGGGCAAAAACATTCAGTACTTC CASSIIPRLGEWGKNIQYF
TRBJ2-1 NA 15 TRBV7-2 NA TGTGCCAGCAGCTTAGTGCCCCTGGCTGTCAATGAGCAGTTCTTC CASSLVPLAVNEQFF
TRBJ1-1 NA 15 TRBV30 TRBD1 TGTGCCTGGAGTCTTGGCATTGGACAGGGGACTGAAGCTTTCTTT CAWSLGIGQGTEAFF
TRBJ1-1 NA 15 TRBV5-4 NA TGTGCCAGCAGCAAGGCGGGGATAGGTAACACTGAAGCTTTCTTT CASSKAGIGNTEAFF
TRBJ2-3 once 16 TRBV2 NA TGTGCCAGCAGTAGCCCCGGGACTTCCCACACAGATACGCAGTATTTT CASSSPGTSHTDTQYF
TRBJ1-3 few 18 TRBV23-1 NA TGCGCCAGCAGTCAATCGGTGGACAGTAGAAGCTCTGGAAACACCATATATTTT CASSQSVDSRSSGNTIYF
TRBJ1-5 NA 12 TRBV19 NA TGTGCCACTGAAACAGGGTTTCGGGCCCAGCATTTT CATETGFRAQHF
TRBJ2-1 NA 16 TRBV4-1 TRBD2 TGCGCCAGCAGTCCGAGAGCGGGGGGGAGAGACAATGAGCAGTTCTTC CASSPRAGGRDNEQFF
TRBJ1-2 NA 18 TRBV7-3 NA TGTGCCAGCAGCTTACTTGCTCCTACCCCGGGCACAACGCATGGCTACACCTTC CASSLLAPTPGTTHGYTF
TRBJ1-1 NA 13 TRBV9 NA TGTGCCAGCAGCGTAGCCTCGGACACTGAAGCTTTCTTT CASSVASDTEAFF
TRBJ2-2 NA 15 TRBV11-2 TRBD2 TGTGCCAGCAGCTCACTAGCGGGGCGCACCGGGGAGCTGTTTTTT CASSSLAGRTGELFF
TRBJ1-2 NA 14 TRBV4-1 NA TGCGCCAGCAGCCAAACAGGCATGACCTATGGCTACACCTTC CASSQTGMTYGYTF
TRBJ1-5 NA 20 TRBV5-1 TRBD1 TGCGCCAGCAGCCACCAACGGGACAGGTGGGACTTCGTGGGCAATCAGCCCCAGCATTTT CASSHQRDRWDFVGNQPQHF
TRBJ1-3 few 14 TRBV5-4 TRBD1 TGTGCCAGCAGCCGACAGGGCGGTGGAAACACCATATATTTT CASSRQGGGNTIYF
TRBJ1-5 few 15 TRBV19 NA TGTGCCAGTAGTTTCGCAGGGCTAAGTAATCAGCCCCAGCATTTT CASSFAGLSNQPQHF
TRBJ1-3 NA 14 TRBV6-5 TRBD1 TGTGCCAGCAGGTCAGACAGGGGTGGAAACACCATATATTTT CASRSDRGGNTIYF
TRBJ1-6 NA 17 TRBV4-3 TRBD1 TGCGCCAGCAGCCAAGCTCAAGACAGGGGAGTGCATTCACCCCTCCACTTT CASSQAQDRGVHSPLHF
TRBJ2-1 NA 15 TRBV10-1 TRBD1 TGCGCCAGCAGAGCAGGACAGGGAAGGAACAATGAGCAGTTCTTC CASRAGQGRNNEQFF
TRBJ2-3 NA 16 TRBV12-1 NA TGTGCCAGCAGTCCTTCGCGGGCCGGATCCACAGATACGCAGTATTTT CASSPSRAGSTDTQYF